These 12 T cell receptor beta chains were all obtained from the same sample, sequenced in a study of technical replicates of blood from a few donors listed by TCRdb under 2017. Libraries were made using the immunoSEQ multiplex PCR assay. The table comes from immuneACCESS by way of TCRdb, which keeps in-frame sequences with V and J called. Part of the clones is missing from these tables; in studies checked, under half for an unresolved V gene and the rest for unknown reasons. This sample comprises about 62,000 clones, roughly 98% of them detected only once. Under 0.2% of the sample is held by the ten biggest clonotypes. Sequencing input: T cells isolated from PBMCs. Source of these receptors: a human donor in good health.

This sequence joins TRBV10-1 and TRBJ2-3, with 9 bases fitting TRBD2. CDR1 and CDR2 (germline): WNHNN, SYGVQD (reference sequence). V lost 3 bases to trimming and J lost 4 bases; unmatched junction nucleotides: 8. The CDR3 runs 16 residues. The CDR3 nucleotides read TGCGCCAGCAGTGACTGGCGGGGGGGGCGGGCAGATACGCAGTATTTT. This gives the protein CASSDWRGGRADTQYF.

The V and J genes are TRBV6-4 and TRBJ2-1; 8 bases align to TRBD2. The junction had 6 bases not matched to a gene; V was cut back by 3 bases and J by 2 bases. This CDR3 contains 16 residues. Germline lookup yields CDR1 MRHNA and CDR2 SNTAGT. CDR3 region: CASSDVAGGTYNEQFF. The CDR3 bases are TGTGCCAGCAGTGATGTGGCGGGAGGCACCTACAATGAGCAGTTCTTC.

This chain connects TRBV4-1 to TRBJ1-5, with TRBD1 identical over 7 bases. With 9 bases clipped from V and 9 bases from J, the junction kept 23 bases outside the gene matches. From germline, CDR1 is MGHRA and CDR2 YSYEKL. CDR3 size: 17 residues. CDR3 nucleotides: TGCGCCAGGGATTGTCGAAGTAGGGGACAGCTTTTGAGGCCCCAGCATTTT. Translated: CARDCRSRGQLLRPQHF.

The chain combines TRBV19 with TRBJ2-1; 7 nucleotides agree with TRBD2. This CDR3 contains 15 residues. V lost 4 bases and J lost 3; bases outside the gene matches: 6. The V gene's germline CDR1 is LNHDA and CDR2 SQIVND (reference sequence). The CDR3 DNA sequence: TGTGCCAGTAGTACGGTGGGAGGGGTCTACAATGAGCAGTTCTTC. Amino acids: CASSTVGGVYNEQFF.

The chain employs TRBV6-1 and TRBJ1-1; D remains unclear. V was cut by 4 bases and J by 1 base, with 10 bases left in between. The CDR3 has 14 residues. Germline values: CDR1 MNHNS, CDR2 SASEGT. DNA of the CDR3: TGTGCCAGCAGTGTCCTTAGCGGGAACACTGAAGCTTTCTTT. It codes for CASSVLSGNTEAFF.

The CDR3 nucleotides are TGCGCCAGCGCCGGGACACCGACCTTTGCTGAAGCTTTCTTT. It specifies CASAGTPTFAEAFF. The rearrangement uses TRBV10-1 and TRBJ1-1, with a weak D call TRBD1 (6 bases). Trimming stripped 8 bases from V and 6 bases from J, with 19 bases between. CDR1 and CDR2 (germline): WNHNN, SYGVQD (reference sequence). There are 14 residues in the CDR3.

This chain uses TRBV6-1 with TRBJ2-7; D might be TRBD2 (5 bases). Germline CDR1 MNHNS, CDR2 SASEGT. V lost 2 bases to trimming and J lost 6 bases, with 23 bases between them. The CDR3 totals 17 residues. The CDR3 sequence: CASSELLASRVLREQYF. In DNA form, the CDR3 reads TGTGCCAGCAGTGAATTATTGGCCTCGCGGGTACTGCGCGAGCAGTACTTC.

This clone was found once. This sequence joins TRBV29-1 and TRBJ2-1, with 9 bases identical to TRBD1. Germline values: CDR1 SQVTM, CDR2 ANQGSEA. V trimming: 0 bases; J trimming: 3 bases; junction bases outside the gene matches: 6. CDR3 length: 16 amino acids. The CDR3 loop reads CSVEDLGDRVYNEQFF. The CDR3 nucleotides read TGCAGCGTTGAAGATCTTGGGGACAGGGTCTACAATGAGCAGTTCTTC.

This rearrangement joins TRBV7-2 to TRBJ2-5; D unclear. Germline CDR1 reads SGHTA; CDR2 reads FQGNSA. The CDR3 contains 13 residues. V was clipped by 1 base and J by 6 bases, with 9 bases between them. The CDR3 nucleotides are TGTGCCAGCAGCTTAGAGAAGCGCCAGACCCAGTACTTC. Its protein product is CASSLEKRQTQYF.

The chain uses TRBV5-6 and TRBJ1-6, with D perhaps TRBD1 (6 bases). The CDR3 contains 15 residues. V gave up 4 bases and J gave up 3 bases, with 11 bases separating them. The V gene's germline CDR1 is SGHDT and CDR2 YYEEEE. The CDR3 nucleotides read TGTGCCAGCAGCCCGGACAGCTACTATAATTCACCCCTCCACTTT. Its protein product is CASSPDSYYNSPLHF.

This sequence joins TRBV5-1 and TRBJ2-2; 8 nucleotides line up with TRBD2. V lost 6 bases, J lost 0 bases, and 4 bases stayed unmatched. This CDR3 is 15 amino acids long. Germline V gives CDR1 SGHRS, CDR2 YFSETQ. CDR3 bases: TGCGCCAGCAAACCCGGGGGGGCGAACACCGGGGAGCTGTTTTTT. Residues: CASKPGGANTGELFF.

The chain is built from TRBV9 and TRBJ2-7; 9 bases are shared with TRBD2. From germline, CDR1 is SGDLS and CDR2 YYNGEE. The CDR3 length is 14 residues. With V trimmed by 4 bases and J by 6 bases, 8 bases remained unmatched. The CDR3 loop is CASSSTGLAREQYF. In nucleotides, the CDR3 is TGTGCCAGCAGCTCAACGGGACTAGCTCGCGAGCAGTACTTC.